The sequence of this TCR beta chain was determined in a study of cytomegalovirus exposure and HLA in healthy donors. Germline CDR1 and CDR2: SGDLS and YYNGEE. The CDR3 is 15 amino acids. The V end was cut by 3 bases, the J end by 4 bases, with 16 bases between. Both 60 Vbeta primers and 13 Jbeta primers went into the PCR. TCRdb's table, derived via immunoSEQ multiplex PCR, lists solely in-frame clones and lacks some. The sample consists of about 190,000 clones, 84% of them appearing once. A note on this clone: Its antigen remains unidentified.

Study outcomes and limitations: Rarity characterized most TCR sequences, yet some public TCRs appeared in many donors.

The origin of this receptor is a boy younger than 18 in good health and CMV-seronegative. The rearrangement links TRBV9 to TRBJ2-5; TRBD2 might be the D (6 bases). The sample taken for sequencing was PBMCs. In nucleotides, the CDR3 is TGTGCCAGCAGCGCATACGGGACTCCGCCAGAGACCCAGTACTTC. It specifies CASSAYGTPPETQYF.